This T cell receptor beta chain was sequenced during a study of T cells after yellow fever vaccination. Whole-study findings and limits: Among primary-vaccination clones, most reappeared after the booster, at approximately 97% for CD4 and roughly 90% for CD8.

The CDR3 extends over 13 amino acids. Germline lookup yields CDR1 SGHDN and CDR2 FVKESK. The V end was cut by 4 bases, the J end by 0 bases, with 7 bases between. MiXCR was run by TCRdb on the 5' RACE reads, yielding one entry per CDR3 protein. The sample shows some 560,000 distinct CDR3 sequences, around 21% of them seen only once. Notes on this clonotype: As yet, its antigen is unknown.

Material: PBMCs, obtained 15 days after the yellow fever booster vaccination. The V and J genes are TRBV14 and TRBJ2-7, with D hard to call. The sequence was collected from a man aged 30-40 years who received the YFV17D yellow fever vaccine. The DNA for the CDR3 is TGTGCCAGCAGCCGAACCCTCTCCTACGAGCAGTACTTC. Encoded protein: CASSRTLSYEQYF.